The clone carrying this TCR beta chain turned up a few times. The data were produced by immunoSEQ multiplex PCR, yet TCRdb's version contains in-frame clones alone and is incomplete. The sample lists 150,000 to 200,000 clones; approximately 73% were seen once. The record originates from a study of blood T cell repertoires in COVID-19. Germline loops: CDR1 SGHVS, CDR2 FQNEAQ. V lost 1 base and J lost 10, with 10 bases in between. The CDR3 is 12 amino acids. Sequencing was performed on PBMCs or T cells enriched from blood (not recorded which). This chain links TRBV7-8 with TRBJ2-5; tentatively, D is TRBD1 (6 bases). The receptor comes from a woman aged 45 to 65 with acute COVID-19. The CDR3 here is CASSLVGAGQYF. For the CDR3, the DNA is TGTGCCAGCAGCTTAGTGGGGGCGGGCCAGTACTTC.